This T cell receptor (beta chain) stems from a study of monozygotic twins with inflammatory bowel disease. For every sample, eight separate reactions were used to make cDNA. The template switching step added UMIs that contained a 6-nucleotide sample barcode. With the 5' RACE reads reprocessed, TCRdb shows one record per CDR3 protein and no DNA. The listing contains over 200,000 distinct CDR3 sequences. This CDR3 contains 13 residues. In germline, CDR1 is SGHRS, CDR2 YFSETQ. As to this clonotype: The antigen is unknown.

Notes on the study in general: Compared with healthy co-twins, IBD patients showed reduced TCRbeta repertoire diversity by inverse Simpson. No single strong signal or clonotype associated with IBD was supported.

The sequence was obtained from a human donor with ulcerative colitis or Crohn's disease, or a healthy co-twin of an affected twin (not recorded which). Sequencing was carried out using blood. The chain links TRBV5-1 to TRBJ2-1. CDR3 in amino acids: CASSLGPHNEQFF. Full variable domain (outside the CDR3, taken from reference TRBV5-1 and TRBJ2-1): KAGVTQTPRYLIKTRGQQVTLSCSPISGHRSVSWYQQTPGQGLQFLFEYFSETQRNKGNFPGRFSGRQFSNSRSEMNVSTLELGDSALYLCASSLGPHNEQFFGPGTRLTVL.